Below, 30 T cell receptor gamma chains from the same sample are listed, as sequenced in a study of gamma delta lymphoproliferative disorders and STAT genes. TCRdb re-called the multiplex PCR reads with CATT. This repertoire shows some 2,500 gamma-chain clones, around a fifth found once; its top ten account for roughly three fifths. Sequencing used genomic DNA taken from PBMCs of patients and controls. The sequenced material came from blood. These receptors all stem from a human donor with gamma-delta T-cell large granular lymphocyte leukemia.

This clone occurred a few times. It is unclear where the CDR3 begins or ends on the DNA, so no DNA is shown, and the CDR3 is as TCRdb lists it. No J gene was assigned, while the V gene was called as TRGV11. TRGV11 is given ORF status, its function remaining uncertain. The CDR3 is 18 amino acids in total, end residues counted. The CDR3 protein is CTTVPAGLGVPNYYKKLF.

The chain employs TRGV5 and TRGJ1 or TRGJ2. TCRdb does not report a J gene; here it was assigned by matching the DNA to germline references. Per the germline V gene, CDR1 is VINAFY and CDR2 is YDVSNSKD. CDR3 length: 14 amino acids. The V segment lost 5 bases and the J segment 6 bases; nucleotides outside the gene matches: 13. CDR3 DNA sequence: TGTGCCACCTGGGGCTCGAAAGAGGGTTATAAGAAACTCTTT. Its translation is CATWGSKEGYKKLF.

This clone was detected a few times. Other nucleotide sequences in the sample specify the same CDR3. This chain uses TRGV4 with TRGJ1 or TRGJ2. No J gene was available from TCRdb, and it was assigned here by a germline match of the DNA. The CDR3 loop spans 11 amino acids. CDR1 and CDR2 (germline): EGSTGY, YDSYTSSV. V was clipped by 4 bases and J by 11 bases; unmatched bases: 8. In DNA form, the CDR3 reads TGTGCCACCTGGGACGGGCTAGAGAAACTCTTT. Translating it yields CATWDGLEKLF.

By share, this clone counts as medium-sized (0.01 to 0.1%). This rearrangement joins TRGV10 to TRGJP1. The J gene, missing from TCRdb, was assigned here through DNA to germline matching. TRGV10 is assigned to the ORF class and has an uncertain function. V shed 8 bases and J 3 bases; nucleotides not matched to a gene: 7. This CDR3 is built from 14 residues. CDR3 residues: CAAWDYATGWFKIF. The CDR3 nucleotides read TGTGCTGCGTGGGATTATGCCACTGGTTGGTTCAAGATATTT.

This clone has more than one count but fewer than ten. Within the sample, other DNA sequences also encode this same CDR3. The rearrangement joins TRGV2 to TRGJ1 or TRGJ2. TCRdb offers no J gene call, so here the DNA was matched to germline to obtain one. The CDR3 sequence is 13 residues long. The ends lost 0 bases at V and 7 bases at J; junction bases unmatched: 6. Germline V gives CDR1 EGSNGY, CDR2 YDSYNSKV. DNA of the CDR3: TGTGCCACCTGGGACGGGCCCGGATATAAGAAACTCTTT. It yields the protein CATWDGPGYKKLF.

There are a few counts of this clone. The chain recombines TRGV4 with TRGJ1 or TRGJ2. Here the J gene was assigned by germline matching of the DNA, as TCRdb has none. V trimming: 3 bases; J trimming: 10 bases; junction bases outside the gene matches: 3. Germline V CDR1 and CDR2: EGSTGY, YDSYTSSV. The length of the CDR3 is 10 residues. The DNA of the CDR3 is TGTGCCACCTGGGATATAAAGAAACTCTTT. It translates to CATWDIKKLF.

This clone has a handful of counts. This sequence joins TRGV2 and TRGJP1. The J gene comes from matching the DNA to germline here; TCRdb lacks it. From germline, CDR1 is EGSNGY and CDR2 YDSYNSKV. Trimming cost V 0 bases and J 3 bases; bases outside gene matches: 4. The CDR3 contains 15 residues. This chain's CDR3 is CATWDGPPTGWFKIF. In DNA, the CDR3 is TGTGCCACCTGGGACGGGCCACCCACTGGTTGGTTCAAGATATTT.

This clone was found a few times. The chain recombines TRGV10 with TRGJ1 or TRGJ2. TCRdb carries no J gene annotation; the J gene was assigned here by matching the DNA with germline. TRGV10 is recorded as an ORF, its role being uncertain. Losses at the gene ends were 8 bases for V and 5 bases for J; bases not matched to a gene: 7. CDR3 length: 12 residues. The CDR3 loop is CAAWDYNYKKLF. CDR3 DNA: TGTGCTGCGTGGGATTATAATTATAAGAAACTCTTT.

With respect to this clone: Different DNA sequences within this sample yield the same CDR3. V and J are TRGV4 and TRGJ1 or TRGJ2. Matching the DNA to germline supplied the J gene, which TCRdb does not give. CDR1 is EGSTGY, CDR2 YDSYTSSV, per germline. The CDR3 extends over 13 amino acids. V gave up 4 bases and J gave up 4 bases; unmatched junction bases: 7. The CDR3 coding sequence is TGTGCCACCTGGGACGGTGACTATTATAAGAAACTCTTT. Translated, it gives CATWDGDYYKKLF.

The gene calls are TRGV2 and TRGJ1 or TRGJ2. TCRdb does not report a J gene; here it was assigned by matching the DNA to germline references. CDR3 length: 15 amino acids. V gave up 0 bases and J gave up 7 bases; unmatched junction bases: 12. Per germline, CDR1 EGSNGY and CDR2 YDSYNSKV. As DNA, the CDR3 is TGTGCCACCTGGGACGGGTCACGCCCGGACTATAAGAAACTCTTT. Its translation: CATWDGSRPDYKKLF.

This clone has only a few counts. Other DNA sequences from this sample encode an identical CDR3 as well. The chain carries TRGV4 and TRGJ1 or TRGJ2. TCRdb offers no J gene call, so here the DNA was matched to germline to obtain one. The germline V gene encodes CDR1 EGSTGY and CDR2 YDSYTSSV. V dropped 0 bases and J dropped 4; count of bases not matched to a gene: 6. The CDR3 extends over 14 amino acids. CDR3 in DNA: TGTGCCACCTGGGATGGGCCGGGATATTATAAGAAACTCTTT. Protein sequence: CATWDGPGYYKKLF.

This clone was counted once. The V gene call reads TRGV2; no J gene was called. CDR3 size: 10 residues. Germline CDR1 and CDR2: EGSNGY and YDSYNSKV. CDR3 sequence (DNA): TGTGCCACCTGGGAAGGGCGGCGACTCTTT. This encodes CATWEGRRLF.

This clone has just a few counts. At one end the junction does not follow the germline gene, possibly because of a read error. The chain joins TRGV9 to TRGJP2. The J gene, left out of TCRdb, was set here by checking the DNA against germline. This CDR3 region has 10 residues. CDR1 is GITISATS and CDR2 is ISYDGTV in the germline V gene (reference sequence). The CDR3: CALGDWIKTF. The CDR3 DNA sequence: TGTGCCTTGGGGGATTGGATCAAGACGTTT.

Comments on this clone: A read error may produce the germline difference seen at one junction end. The chain recombines TRGV10 with TRGJP1. No J gene is reported in TCRdb; it was inferred here by comparing the DNA with germline. TRGV10 is classed as an ORF, of uncertain function. This CDR3 spans 14 amino acids. This CDR3 reads CAAWDNTNGWFKIF. In nucleotides, the CDR3 is TGTGCTGCGTGGGACAATACCAATGGTTGGTTCAAGATATTT.

In DNA, the CDR3 is TGTGCCTTGTGGGAGGCAATAGATAAGAAACTCTTT. Amino acid sequence: CALWEAIDKKLF. The V and J genes are TRGV9 and TRGJ1 or TRGJ2. No J gene is reported in TCRdb; it was inferred here by comparing the DNA with germline. There are 12 residues in the CDR3. The germline CDR1 and CDR2 sequences are GITISATS and ISYDGTV (reference sequence). V lost 2 bases, J lost 8 bases, and 6 bases stayed unmatched.

This clone was detected only a few times. This chain uses TRGV8 with TRGJP1. Matching the DNA to germline supplied the J gene, which TCRdb does not give. J was trimmed by 1 base and V by 3 bases; bases with no gene match: 5. The germline CDR1 and CDR2 sequences are VENAVY and YDSYNSRV. This CDR3 contains 15 residues. CDR3 loop: CATWDGATTGWFKIF. Written as DNA, the CDR3 is TGTGCCACCTGGGATGGGGCTACCACTGGTTGGTTCAAGATATTT.

Remarks on this clone: This CDR3 is also generated by other DNA sequences in the sample. The chain carries TRGV4 and TRGJ1 or TRGJ2. No J segment appears in TCRdb, so it was assigned here by matching the sequence to germline. J lost 4 bases, V lost 0 bases, and 3 bases had no gene match. CDR3 length equals 13 residues. Looked up from germline, CDR1 is EGSTGY and CDR2 is YDSYTSSV. The CDR3 DNA reads TGTGCCACCTGGGATGGGCACTATTATAAGAAACTCTTT. Translation: CATWDGHYYKKLF.

This clone was found a few times. The chain links TRGV3 to TRGJ1 or TRGJ2. No J gene is reported in TCRdb; it was inferred here by comparing the DNA with germline. Germline V gives CDR1 VTNTFY, CDR2 YDVSTARD (reference sequence). The ends lost 3 bases at V and 11 bases at J; junction bases unmatched: 1. The length of the CDR3 is 9 residues. The CDR3 region has the DNA TGTGCCACCTGGGACGAGAAACTCTTT. Its translation: CATWDEKLF.

The chain is built from TRGV4 and TRGJ1 or TRGJ2. As TCRdb names no J gene, one was assigned here on the basis of a DNA match to germline. Germline V CDR1 and CDR2: EGSTGY, YDSYTSSV. This CDR3 comprises 13 residues. V was clipped by 9 bases and J by 8 bases; unmatched bases: 16. The CDR3 spells CATRNQGADKKLF. CDR3 coding DNA: TGTGCCACCCGCAACCAGGGCGCAGATAAGAAACTCTTT.

In its sample, this clone is medium-sized. This chain connects TRGV10 to TRGJ1 or TRGJ2. The J gene is not listed in TCRdb, so it was assigned here from a DNA match to germline. Being an ORF, TRGV10 has a function that is uncertain. V shed 8 bases, J shed 5 bases, and the junction held 10 bases outside the gene matches. The CDR3 runs to 13 residues. Written as DNA, the CDR3 is TGTGCTGCGTGGGATTATAGGAATTATAAGAAACTCTTT. It is translated as CAAWDYRNYKKLF.

Concerning this clone: This specimen includes other DNA sequences encoding the same CDR3. This chain joins TRGV2 and TRGJP2. TCRdb supplies no J gene; here it was assigned by aligning the nucleotide sequence to germline. Germline V CDR1 and CDR2: EGSNGY, YDSYNSKV. V trimming: 0 bases; J trimming: 5 bases; junction bases outside the gene matches: 6. There are 15 residues in the CDR3. The CDR3 sequence: CATWDGPRSDWIKTF. CDR3 in DNA: TGTGCCACCTGGGACGGGCCCAGAAGTGATTGGATCAAGACGTTT.

The J gene is TRGJP2, the V gene TRGV2. No J gene is reported in TCRdb; it was inferred here by comparing the DNA with germline. The CDR3 covers 15 residues. V was pared by 5 bases and J by 3 bases, with 9 bases of the junction left unmatched. Germline lookup yields CDR1 EGSNGY and CDR2 YDSYNSKV. In DNA form, the CDR3 reads TGTGCCACCTGGGTCCCGTTGGGTAGTGATTGGATCAAGACGTTT. Protein sequence: CATWVPLGSDWIKTF.

This clone was seen only a few times. The chain has TRGV3 and TRGJ1 or TRGJ2. Because TCRdb records no J gene, it was assigned here through a match of the DNA to germline. Trimming cost V 6 bases and J 3 bases; bases outside gene matches: 8. The CDR3 has 13 amino acids. Germline CDR1 reads VTNTFY; CDR2 reads YDVSTARD (reference sequence). CDR3: CATWMARYYKKLF. The CDR3 nucleotides are TGTGCCACCTGGATGGCCCGTTATTATAAGAAACTCTTT.

V and J are TRGV3 and TRGJ1 or TRGJ2. Because TCRdb records no J gene, it was assigned here through a match of the DNA to germline. V dropped 2 bases and J dropped 5; count of bases not matched to a gene: 3. CDR3 length: 12 amino acids. Germline CDR1 and CDR2: VTNTFY and YDVSTARD (reference sequence). The CDR3 loop is CATWDKDYKKLF. The CDR3 DNA reads as TGTGCCACCTGGGACAAAGATTATAAGAAACTCTTT.

V is TRGV5 and J is TRGJ1 or TRGJ2. No J gene was available from TCRdb, and it was assigned here by a germline match of the DNA. Germline loops: CDR1 VINAFY, CDR2 YDVSNSKD. The ends lost 0 bases at V and 11 bases at J; junction bases unmatched: 1. This CDR3 spans 10 amino acids. The CDR3 spells CATWDREKLF. The DNA of the CDR3 is TGTGCCACCTGGGACAGGGAGAAACTCTTT.

The table lists this clone with a few counts. V usage is TRGV4 and J usage is TRGJ1 or TRGJ2. Because TCRdb records no J gene, it was assigned here through a match of the DNA to germline. CDR1 and CDR2 from the germline V gene are EGSTGY and YDSYTSSV. The V gene end was trimmed by 12 bases and the J gene end by 9 bases; junction bases not matched to a gene: 14. The CDR3 runs to 11 residues. CDR3 loop: CASHAPLKKLF. The CDR3 DNA is TGTGCCTCGCACGCACCCCTTAAGAAACTCTTT.

This clone showed up just a few times. V and J are TRGV3 and TRGJ1 or TRGJ2. TCRdb records no J gene; here it was assigned by comparing the DNA to germline. The CDR3 has 15 amino acids. V was pared by 0 bases and J by 3 bases, with 8 bases of the junction left unmatched. The germline gives CDR1 VTNTFY, CDR2 YDVSTARD (reference sequence). CDR3 in amino acids: CATWDRPGFYYKKLF. The CDR3 nucleotides read TGTGCCACCTGGGACAGGCCCGGTTTTTATTATAAGAAACTCTTT.

V gene TRGV11 combines with J gene TRGJP1. Assignment of the J gene here rests on matching the DNA to germline, because TCRdb gives none. TRGV11 is given ORF status, its function remaining uncertain. V lost 8 bases, J lost 3 bases, and 12 bases stayed unmatched. The CDR3 length is 16 residues. The CDR3 coding sequence is TGTGCCTGCTGGAGGTGGGACGCGGCCACTGGTTGGTTCAAGATATTT. It translates to CACWRWDAATGWFKIF.

The rearrangement joins TRGV9 to TRGJ1 or TRGJ2. Assignment of the J gene here rests on matching the DNA to germline, because TCRdb gives none. Germline CDR1 and CDR2: GITISATS and ISYDGTV (reference sequence). The length of the CDR3 is 15 residues. V dropped 2 bases and J dropped 3; count of bases not matched to a gene: 10. In DNA, the CDR3 is TGTGCCTTGTGGGAGGGCACCGGGCTTTATTATAAGAAACTCTTT. It is translated as CALWEGTGLYYKKLF.

The V call is TRGV2, the J call TRGJ1 or TRGJ2. Because TCRdb records no J gene, it was assigned here through a match of the DNA to germline. CDR1 is EGSNGY and CDR2 is YDSYNSKV in the germline V gene. V shed 0 bases, J shed 9 bases, and the junction held 2 bases outside the gene matches. The CDR3 runs 11 residues. The CDR3 region is CATWDGIKKLF. Here the CDR3 DNA reads TGTGCCACCTGGGACGGGATTAAGAAACTCTTT.